The sequence of this T cell receptor beta chain was determined in a study of spatial heterogeneity in lung cancer. Whole-study context: At a median of roughly 26 months after resection, follow-up PBMC samples were sequenced when available. More beta-chain than alpha-chain sequences were consistently detected. General observations from the study: Resection saw ubiquitous expanded tumor TCRs appear in blood more than follow-up did.

J gave up 5 bases and V 6 bases, and 5 bases lay outside the gene matches. Germline values: CDR1 DFQATT, CDR2 SNEGSKA (reference sequence). The CDR3 contains 14 residues. Indicated time point: blood at routine non-recurrence follow-up after resection. The study sequenced unsorted whole RNA from tumor, nontumor lung or frozen PBMC. A note on this clonotype: Its antigen is undetermined.

TCR cDNA molecules were tagged individually, and each one carried a unique molecular identifier. One entry per CDR3 protein, called by TCRdb with MiXCR from the 5' RACE reads. The table has about 120,000 distinct CDR3 sequences, roughly an eighth seen once; the top ten hold 15% to 20%. This TCR derives from a male donor with early-stage non-small cell lung cancer. This material consisted of PBMCs, taken at follow-up. This rearrangement joins TRBV20-1 to TRBJ2-1, with 12 bases lining up with TRBD2. CDR3 DNA: TGCAGTGCGAGGACTAGCGGGGCCCACAATGAGCAGTTCTTC. Translated: CSARTSGAHNEQFF.